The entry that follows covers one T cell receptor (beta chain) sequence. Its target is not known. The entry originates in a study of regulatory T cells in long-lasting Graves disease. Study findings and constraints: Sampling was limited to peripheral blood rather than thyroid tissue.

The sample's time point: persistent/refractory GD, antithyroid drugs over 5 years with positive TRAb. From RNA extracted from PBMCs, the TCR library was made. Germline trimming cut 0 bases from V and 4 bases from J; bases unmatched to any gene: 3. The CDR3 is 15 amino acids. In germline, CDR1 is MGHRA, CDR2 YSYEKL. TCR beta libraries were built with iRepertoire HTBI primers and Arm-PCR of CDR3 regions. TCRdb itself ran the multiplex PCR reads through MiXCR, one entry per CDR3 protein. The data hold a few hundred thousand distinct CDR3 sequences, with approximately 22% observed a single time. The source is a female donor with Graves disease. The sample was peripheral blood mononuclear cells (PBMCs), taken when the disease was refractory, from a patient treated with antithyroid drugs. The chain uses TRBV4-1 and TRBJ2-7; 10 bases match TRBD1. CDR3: CASSQEGTGVYEQYF. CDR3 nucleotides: TGCGCCAGCAGCCAAGAGGGGACAGGGGTATACGAGCAGTACTTC.